The 28 T cell receptor beta chains below come from one sample, sequenced in a study of CD8+ T cells in alopecia areata. RNA was extracted and reverse transcribed into cDNA as the sequencing template. Sequencing used immunoSEQ multiplex PCR; TCRdb keeps in-frame clones, though not all of them. The sample lists under 75,000 clones, about 44% seen once, with about a sixth in the top ten. This sample comprised CD8+ T cells sorted from blood, obtained at week 0. Receptors were obtained from a human donor with alopecia areata.

Only a few counts were recorded for this clone. The V call is TRBV5-6, the J call TRBJ2-7; TRBD2 matches at 7 bases. The CDR3 covers 15 residues. Germline V CDR1 and CDR2: SGHDT, YYEEEE. V dropped 1 base and J dropped 7; count of bases not matched to a gene: 11. The CDR3 here is CASSLFGGSAGEQYF. The CDR3 region has the DNA TGTGCCAGCAGCTTGTTCGGCGGGAGCGCTGGAGAGCAGTACTTC.

This clone came up a few times. The V call is TRBV19, the J call TRBJ2-2, with D perhaps TRBD1 (6 bases). V gave up 5 bases and J gave up 7 bases, with 14 bases separating them. This CDR3 spans 14 amino acids. Germline CDR1 is LNHDA and CDR2 is SQIVND (reference sequence). CDR3: CASSPGTLGGELFF. The CDR3 nucleotides are TGTGCCAGTAGTCCCGGGACACTCGGCGGGGAGCTGTTTTTT.

For this clone: A read error may explain this, as a much larger clone is one base away. V is TRBV11-2 and J is TRBJ2-1; tentative D call: TRBD2 (6 bases). Germline CDR1 reads SGHAT; CDR2 reads FQNNGV. The V gene lost 3 bases and the J gene lost 6 bases, with 6 bases spanning the gap. CDR3 length: 12 residues. The DNA for the CDR3 is TGTGCCAGCAGCTTCGGGGGCAATGAGCAGTTCTTC. The encoded protein is CASSFGGNEQFF. Full variable domain (rest looked up from reference TRBV11-2 and TRBJ2-1): EAGVAQSPRYKIIEKRQSVAFWCNPISGHATLYWYQQILGQGPKLLIQFQNNGVVDDSQLPKDRFSAERLKGVDSTLKIQPAKLEDSAVYLCASSFGGNEQFFGPGTRLTVL.

The rearrangement links TRBV18 to TRBJ2-5; D perhaps matches TRBD2 (5 bases). CDR1 is KGHSH, CDR2 LQKENI, per germline. V lost 2 bases and J 5 bases, leaving 15 bases between the germline ends. The CDR3 is 15 residues long. Written as DNA, the CDR3 is TGTGCCAGCTCACCAAAGGAGGATCCGAGGGAGACCCAGTACTTC. Translation gives CASSPKEDPRETQYF.

The V call is TRBV5-1, the J call TRBJ2-1; perhaps TRBD1 as D (6 bases). With 0 bases removed from V and 5 bases from J, the gap between germline ends came to 9 bases. The germline CDR1 and CDR2 sequences are SGHRS and YFSETQ. The CDR3 sequence is 14 residues long. The CDR3 here is CASSLGRGNNEQFF. CDR3 nucleotide sequence: TGCGCCAGCAGCTTGGGCAGGGGAAACAATGAGCAGTTCTTC.

This clone occurred once. V is TRBV27 and J is TRBJ2-7; D call uncertain. Between the trimmed V and J ends, which lost 3 bases and 7 bases, there was a span of 13 bases. CDR1 is MNHEY, CDR2 SMNVEV, per germline (reference sequence). There are 13 residues in the CDR3. DNA of the CDR3: TGTGCCAGCAGTTTCAGACCTTCCGATGAGCAGTACTTC. This sequence encodes CASSFRPSDEQYF.

The V call is TRBV2, the J call TRBJ2-1; perhaps D is TRBD1 or TRBD2 (6 bases each). Trimming cost V 7 bases and J 8 bases, with 18 bases left between them. The CDR3 consists of 14 residues. Germline-derived CDR1 and CDR2 are SNHLY and FYNNEI. The CDR3 region has the DNA TGTGCCAGCACACGGGGGCGCATAATCGATGAGCAGTTCTTC. This translates into CASTRGRIIDEQFF.

The V gene is TRBV15, the J gene TRBJ2-2; no firm D call. CDR1 and CDR2 from the germline V gene are LNHNV and YYDKDF (reference sequence). The CDR3 loop spans 16 amino acids. The V end lost 4 bases, the J end lost 9 bases, and 21 bases lay between the germline ends. The CDR3 DNA is TGTGCCACCAGCAAACCTAAAGGGCCTACCCCGTGGGAGCTGTTTTTT. Translation: CATSKPKGPTPWELFF.

This chain uses TRBV13 with TRBJ2-7; tentatively, D is TRBD2 (5 bases). CDR1 and CDR2 from the germline V gene are PRHDT and FYEKMQ (reference sequence). Trimming cost V 3 bases and J 3 bases, with 12 bases left between them. The CDR3 length is 14 residues. CDR3 loop: CASSLLASSYEQYF. CDR3 nucleotide sequence: TGTGCCAGCAGCTTGTTGGCTAGCAGCTACGAGCAGTACTTC. Full variable domain (remainder filled in from reference TRBV13 and TRBJ2-7): AAGVIQSPRHLIKEKRETATLKCYPIPRHDTVYWYQQGPGQDPQFLISFYEKMQSDKGSIPDRFSAQQFSDYHSELNMSSLELGDSALYFCASSLLASSYEQYFGPGTRLTVT.

The V and J genes are TRBV9 and TRBJ2-5; D gene ambiguous. The germline gives CDR1 SGDLS, CDR2 YYNGEE. The CDR3 consists of 12 residues. Trimming took off 4 bases at V and 0 bases at J, with 4 bases between the two ends. CDR3: CASSINQETQYF. CDR3 bases: TGTGCCAGCAGCATCAACCAAGAGACCCAGTACTTC.

The chain combines TRBV29-1 with TRBJ2-3; 9 nucleotides agree with TRBD2. Germline lookup yields CDR1 SQVTM and CDR2 ANQGSEA. The CDR3 spans 16 residues. J was trimmed by 4 bases and V by 3 bases; bases with no gene match: 11. DNA of the CDR3: TGCAGCGTTGAGACTGGACTAGCGCCGAGCGCAGATACGCAGTATTTT. Encoded protein: CSVETGLAPSADTQYF.

There are a few counts of this clone. This chain links TRBV27 with TRBJ1-5, with TRBD1 identical over 7 bases. The CDR3 extends over 15 amino acids. The V gene's germline CDR1 is MNHEY and CDR2 SMNVEV (reference sequence). Trimming took 5 bases from V and 8 from J; bases not matched to a gene: 12. The CDR3 DNA reads TGTGCCAGCAGTCCACGGGAGACAGGGAAGAAGCCCCAGCATTTT. Protein product: CASSPRETGKKPQHF.

The V gene is TRBV29-1, the J gene TRBJ2-7; D gene unclear. CDR3 length: 15 amino acids. The germline V gene encodes CDR1 SQVTM and CDR2 ANQGSEA. The V end was cut by 4 bases, the J end by 1 base, with 17 bases between. CDR3 nucleotides: TGCAGCGTTGGTATGGCGGATGGCGGATCCTACGAGCAGTACTTC. Its translation is CSVGMADGGSYEQYF.

This clone has a handful of counts. V and J are TRBV9 and TRBJ1-2, with a weak D call TRBD1 (5 bases). The CDR3 is made up of 13 amino acids. Germline values: CDR1 SGDLS, CDR2 YYNGEE. V was pared by 0 bases and J by 8 bases, with 11 bases between. CDR3 in DNA: TGTGCCAGCAGCGTAGTCACAGGTCTCGGCTACACCTTC. Protein product: CASSVVTGLGYTF.

The rearrangement links TRBV6-5 to TRBJ2-7; D unclear. This CDR3 contains 16 residues. Germline CDR1 MNHEY, CDR2 SVGAGI. V was pared by 0 bases and J by 0 bases, with 12 bases between. The CDR3 DNA sequence: TGTGCCAGCAGTTACTCGAAGGGTCCTATCTCCTACGAGCAGTACTTC. Its protein is CASSYSKGPISYEQYF.

In its sample, this clone was seen a few times. This chain connects TRBV5-6 to TRBJ2-1; tentatively, D is TRBD1 (5 bases). V lost 4 bases and J 7 bases, leaving 12 bases between the germline ends. The CDR3 has 13 amino acids. Germline lookup yields CDR1 SGHDT and CDR2 YYEEEE. CDR3 protein: CASSGTTGNEQFF. CDR3 sequence (DNA): TGTGCCAGCAGCGGAACCACAGGTAATGAGCAGTTCTTC.

This rearrangement joins TRBV4-3 to TRBJ1-1; D call uncertain. V was pared by 3 bases and J by 4 bases, with 15 bases between. Germline-derived CDR1 and CDR2 are LGHNA and YSLEER. This CDR3 is 15 amino acids long. CDR3 sequence reads: CASSQTMGWATEAFF. In DNA, the CDR3 is TGCGCCAGCAGCCAGACGATGGGTTGGGCCACTGAAGCTTTCTTT.

This clone was observed a few times. The chain carries TRBV6-6 and TRBJ2-5; TRBD1 might be the D (5 bases). V was pared by 0 bases and J by 1 base, with 12 bases between. There are 16 residues in the CDR3. Germline V gene data show CDR1 as MNHNY and CDR2 as SVGAGI (reference sequence). The CDR3 spells CASSYSIGASQETQYF. CDR3 bases: TGTGCCAGCAGTTACTCGATAGGGGCCTCCCAAGAGACCCAGTACTTC.

The rearrangement joins TRBV29-1 to TRBJ2-7; 7 nucleotides agree with TRBD1. The CDR3 contains 13 residues. CDR1 and CDR2 from the germline V gene are SQVTM and ANQGSEA. V gave up 3 bases and J gave up 2 bases; unmatched junction bases: 4. CDR3 coding DNA: TGCAGCGTTGAGGGGACAGACACCTACGAGCAGTACTTC. Its protein product is CSVEGTDTYEQYF.

The chain uses TRBV9 and TRBJ2-1; D not resolved. The V gene's germline CDR1 is SGDLS and CDR2 YYNGEE. The CDR3 length is 13 residues. Trimming left V 0 bases short and J 8 bases short, with 9 bases between. The CDR3 bases are TGTGCCAGCAGCGTAGCCCCGTGGGATGAGCAGTTCTTC. Translation: CASSVAPWDEQFF.

This clone was seen more than once but under ten times. This CDR3 fails to terminate in the conserved phenylalanine or tryptophan, so it likely reflects a read error. The limits of the CDR3 on the DNA are not certain, so only TCRdb's listed CDR3 is given. The chain recombines TRBV7-2 with TRBJ2-4. Looked up from germline, CDR1 is SGHTA and CDR2 is FQGNSA. The CDR3 contains 11 residues when both ends are counted. This CDR3 reads CASSPIEGDSY.

The chain is built from TRBV25-1 and TRBJ1-1; D unresolved. The CDR3 totals 12 residues. The germline V gene encodes CDR1 MGHDK and CDR2 SYGVNS. Trimming stripped 8 bases from V and 0 bases from J, with 7 bases between. CDR3 in DNA: TGTGCCAGCTCAGGTTTGAACACTGAAGCTTTCTTT. Protein sequence: CASSGLNTEAFF.

V usage is TRBV29-1 and J usage is TRBJ1-2, with a tentative D call TRBD1 (5 bases). CDR1 is SQVTM, CDR2 ANQGSEA, per germline. This CDR3 comprises 13 residues. V was pared by 5 bases and J by 5 bases, with 15 bases between. CDR3 sequence: CSVSGGAGYGYTF. In DNA form, the CDR3 reads TGCAGCGTTTCCGGCGGGGCTGGATATGGCTACACCTTC. Using reference TRBV29-1 and TRBJ1-2 for the parts outside the CDR3, the full variable domain is SAVISQKPSRDICQRGTSLTIQCQVDSQVTMMFWYRQQPGQSLTLIATANQGSEATYESGFVIDKFPISRPNLTFSTLTVSNMSPEDSSIYLCSVSGGAGYGYTFGSGTRLTVV.

The chain links TRBV30 to TRBJ2-3; 7 bases agree with TRBD1. This CDR3 contains 14 residues. Germline V lookup: CDR1 GTSNPN, CDR2 SVGIG (reference sequence). The V gene end was trimmed by 7 bases and the J gene end by 3 bases; junction bases not matched to a gene: 10. CDR3 DNA sequence: TGTGCCTCGGGGAAGGGACAGTCGACAGATACGCAGTATTTT. This encodes CASGKGQSTDTQYF.

This clone was counted only a few times. The chain has TRBV2 and TRBJ1-1; 8 bases agree with TRBD1. This CDR3 is 14 amino acids long. V gave up 6 bases and J gave up 5 bases; unmatched junction bases: 8. The V gene's germline CDR1 is SNHLY and CDR2 FYNNEI. The CDR3 DNA reads as TGTGCCAGCAGCGCCGGACAGGGTTTAACTGAAGCTTTCTTT. Amino acids: CASSAGQGLTEAFF.

The chain links TRBV29-1 to TRBJ2-7; D remains ambiguous. This CDR3 contains 13 residues. Deletions cut 3 bases from V and 2 bases from J, with 11 bases between. The germline V gene has CDR1 SQVTM and CDR2 ANQGSEA. Written as DNA, the CDR3 is TGCAGCGTTGAGGGTGGCGATGCCTACGAGCAGTACTTC. Protein: CSVEGGDAYEQYF.

The chain carries TRBV5-6 and TRBJ1-1; D is unclear. CDR3 length: 15 residues. Trimming pared 0 bases from V and 4 bases from J, leaving 13 bases between. CDR1 and CDR2 from the germline V gene are SGHDT and YYEEEE. In DNA form, the CDR3 reads TGTGCCAGCAGCTTGGCCGGTGGTAGCGGCACTGAAGCTTTCTTT. This translates into CASSLAGGSGTEAFF.

The genes are TRBV6-5 and TRBJ2-3, with 8 bases fitting TRBD1. The germline V gene encodes CDR1 MNHEY and CDR2 SVGAGI. The CDR3 consists of 14 residues. V was clipped by 4 bases and J by 6 bases; unmatched bases: 6. The CDR3 bases are TGTGCCAGCAGTTTTGGACAGGGAAGGGATACGCAGTATTTT. Protein sequence: CASSFGQGRDTQYF.